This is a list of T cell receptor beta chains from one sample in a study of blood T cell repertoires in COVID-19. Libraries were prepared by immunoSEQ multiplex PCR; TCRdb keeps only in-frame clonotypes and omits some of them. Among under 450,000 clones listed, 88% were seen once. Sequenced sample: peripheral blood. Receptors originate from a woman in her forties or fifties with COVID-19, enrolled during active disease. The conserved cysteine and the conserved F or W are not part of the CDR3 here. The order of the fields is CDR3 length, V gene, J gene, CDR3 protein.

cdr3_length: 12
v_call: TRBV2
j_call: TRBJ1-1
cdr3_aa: ASSEWQMNTEAF

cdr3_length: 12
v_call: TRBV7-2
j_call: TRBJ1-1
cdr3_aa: ASSHGRGNTEAF

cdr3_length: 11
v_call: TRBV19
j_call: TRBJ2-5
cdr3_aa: ASRPGSSETQY

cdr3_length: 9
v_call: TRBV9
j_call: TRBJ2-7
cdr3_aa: ASSARCEQY

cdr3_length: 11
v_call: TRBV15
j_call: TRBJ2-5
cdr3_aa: ATSGGTGSTQY

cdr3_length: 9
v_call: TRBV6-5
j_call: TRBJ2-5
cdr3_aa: ASSRLGTQY

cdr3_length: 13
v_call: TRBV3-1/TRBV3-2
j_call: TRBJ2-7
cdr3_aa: ASSLLPGQTYEQY

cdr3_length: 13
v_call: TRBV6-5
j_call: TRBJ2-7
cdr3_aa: ASSQLAGGAYEQY

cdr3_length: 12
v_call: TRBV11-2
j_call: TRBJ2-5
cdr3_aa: ASSSIPSGETQY

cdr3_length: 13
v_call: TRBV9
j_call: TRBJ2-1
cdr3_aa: ASSFRQGAYNEQF

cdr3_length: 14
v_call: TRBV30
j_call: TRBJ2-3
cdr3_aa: AWTPWGGGQTDTQY

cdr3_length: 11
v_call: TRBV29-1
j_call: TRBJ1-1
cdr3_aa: SDDGGLGTEAF

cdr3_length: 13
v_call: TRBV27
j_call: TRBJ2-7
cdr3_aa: ASSFPSGGHYEQY

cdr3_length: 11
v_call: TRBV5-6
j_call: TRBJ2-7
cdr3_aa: ASSHGTGGEQY